The subject of this entry is one T cell receptor beta chain. The antigen remains undetermined. The sample belongs to a study of shared clonotypes between healthy human individuals. Findings and caveats of the study: Few donors restricted represented genetic and exposure-history diversity.

Recent vaccinations or acute infections were absent in the healthy HIV-negative adult donors. The sorted-subset replicate PCRs were given 150 to 200 ng DNA, which is about 30,000 T cell genomes. Sequencing used immunoSEQ multiplex PCR; TCRdb keeps in-frame clones, though not all of them. The sample lists some 2,100,000 clones; around 95% were seen once. This clonotype originated in a man between 18 and 35 years old in good health. The sequencing sample was made of naive CD4+ T cells sorted from blood. Subset defined: CD45RA+ positively selected.

The CDR3 nucleotides are TGCAGCGTTGCCAGCCTCTATGGCTACACCTTC. Translating gives CSVASLYGYTF. V is TRBV29-1 and J is TRBJ1-2; no definite D call. Germline values: CDR1 SQVTM, CDR2 ANQGSEA. V was cut by 4 bases and J by 4 bases, with 7 bases left in between. The CDR3 loop spans 11 amino acids.